Listed below are T cell receptor beta chains from one sample, sequenced in a study of post-analysis software for immune sequencing data. TCRdb reprocessed the PCR reads with MiXCR, giving one entry per CDR3 protein. The data contain roughly 430,000 distinct CDR3 sequences, less than 40% of them singletons. The specimen was blood. The receptors here all came from a girl aged 2-10 years with multiple sclerosis. Each CDR3 is given with its conserved first and last residue. The order of the fields is clone size, V gene, D gene, J gene, CDR3 protein, CDR3 DNA. A D gene is named only where the DNA matches it firmly. The listing skips clone size in some rows; elsewhere it reads once, few, many or a size class.

many	TRBV29-1	NA	TRBJ2-1	CSVEGRQRGEQFF	TGCAGCGTTGAGGGGCGTCAAAGGGGGGAGCAGTTCTTC
NA	TRBV7-9	NA	TRBJ1-1	CASSLVSGRLEAFF	TGTGCCAGCAGCTTAGTTTCGGGACGGCTTGAAGCTTTCTTT
NA	TRBV27	TRBD2	TRBJ2-3	CASSTLTSGVTDTQYF	TGTGCCAGCAGTACCCTGACTAGCGGGGTCACAGATACGCAGTATTTT
NA	TRBV7-9	NA	TRBJ2-1	CASRRFAAGGQFCEQFF	TGTGCCAGCAGGAGGTTTGCGGCGGGTGGGCAGTTTTGCGAGCAGTTCTTC
few	TRBV20-1	TRBD1	TRBJ2-6	CSALGQHSGANVLTF	TGCAGTGCTTTGGGACAGCACTCTGGGGCCAACGTCCTGACTTTC
NA	TRBV7-2	NA	TRBJ2-5	CASSSHGGYIQETQYF	TGTGCCAGCAGCTCCCACGGGGGCTACATCCAAGAGACCCAGTACTTC
NA	TRBV7-2	NA	TRBJ2-3	CASSIGLHRGGTQYF	TGTGCCAGCAGCATAGGACTCCACCGGGGAGGTACGCAGTATTTT
NA	TRBV29-1	TRBD1	TRBJ1-1	CSVRGTGSTEAFF	TGCAGCGTCCGAGGGACAGGGTCTACTGAAGCTTTCTTT
NA	TRBV3-1	NA	TRBJ1-1	CASSPGWSLMNTEAFF	TGTGCCAGCAGCCCCGGGTGGAGTCTCATGAACACTGAAGCTTTCTTT
few	TRBV28	TRBD1	TRBJ2-3	CASSLSDRGADTQYF	TGTGCCAGCAGTTTAAGCGACAGGGGGGCTGATACGCAGTATTTT
NA	TRBV7-2	NA	TRBJ2-3	CASSSVSGRTDTQYF	TGTGCCAGCAGCTCCGTATCGGGGCGGACAGATACGCAGTATTTT
few	TRBV29-1	NA	TRBJ2-7	CSAGDNPSDEQYF	TGCAGCGCCGGGGACAATCCGTCGGACGAGCAGTACTTC
few	TRBV29-1	TRBD2	TRBJ2-1	CSVVGLAGYNEQFF	TGCAGCGTTGTTGGACTAGCGGGATACAATGAGCAGTTCTTC
NA	TRBV20-1	TRBD2	TRBJ2-3	CSASGLGTSPREDPDTQYF	TGCAGTGCTAGCGGCTTGGGGACTAGCCCACGGGAGGATCCAGATACGCAGTATTTT
NA	TRBV7-2	NA	TRBJ1-1	CASSSTQGRTEAFF	TGTGCCAGCAGCTCCACACAGGGACGGACTGAAGCTTTCTTT
NA	TRBV5-1	NA	TRBJ2-1	CASFPGGENNEQFF	TGCGCCAGCTTTCCTGGGGGAGAGAACAATGAGCAGTTCTTC
few	TRBV5-1	NA	TRBJ2-1	CASSLDPISYNEQFF	TGCGCCAGCAGCTTGGACCCGATCTCCTACAATGAGCAGTTCTTC
NA	TRBV9	TRBD1	TRBJ1-1	CASSGTGYTEAFF	TGTGCCAGCAGCGGGACAGGGTACACTGAAGCTTTCTTT
NA	TRBV12-3/TRBV12-4	NA	TRBJ2-6	CASSLPPNVLTF	TGTGCCAGCAGCCTTCCCCCCAACGTCCTGACTTTC
NA	TRBV20-1	TRBD2	TRBJ2-1	CSAYSGRVYNEQFF	TGCAGTGCTTATAGCGGGAGGGTCTACAATGAGCAGTTCTTC
many	TRBV4-2	TRBD2	TRBJ2-1	CASSQALAGGHRVHEQFF	TGTGCCAGCAGCCAAGCACTAGCGGGAGGACACCGGGTTCATGAGCAGTTCTTC
NA	TRBV5-1	TRBD1	TRBJ2-7	CASSVTRTGPTYEQYF	TGCGCCAGCAGCGTGACGAGGACAGGTCCTACCTACGAGCAGTACTTC
NA	TRBV11-2	NA	TRBJ2-5	CACSSTATSRGETQYF	TGTGCCTGCAGCTCTACGGCCACATCCAGGGGAGAGACCCAGTACTTC
NA	TRBV5-1	NA	TRBJ1-5	CASSLGFGGNQPQHF	TGCGCCAGCAGCTTGGGCTTCGGGGGCAATCAGCCCCAGCATTTT
NA	TRBV28	TRBD2	TRBJ2-3	CASSPPILAGGPTDTQYF	TGTGCCAGCAGCCCTCCCATCCTAGCGGGAGGTCCCACAGATACGCAGTATTTT
NA	TRBV20-1	TRBD2	TRBJ2-1	CSARDFREGRNEQFF	TGCAGTGCTAGAGATTTTCGGGAGGGCCGCAATGAGCAGTTCTTC
NA	TRBV4-1	NA	TRBJ2-1	CASSQDMGQPILRGYNEQFF	TGCGCCAGCAGCCAAGATATGGGACAGCCGATACTACGGGGGTACAATGAGCAGTTCTTC
few	TRBV20-1	NA	TRBJ2-7	CSAPRPGVNEQYF	TGCAGTGCCCCACGTCCAGGGGTGAATGAGCAGTACTTC
NA	TRBV7-3	TRBD2	TRBJ2-1	CASSPSGGASYNEQFF	TGTGCCAGCAGTCCATCGGGAGGGGCCTCCTACAATGAGCAGTTCTTC
NA	TRBV4-1	NA	TRBJ1-2	CASSQARSFNYGYTF	TGCGCCAGCAGCCAAGCCCGATCCTTTAACTATGGCTACACCTTC
NA	TRBV7-2	TRBD1	TRBJ1-4	CASSSHSGTGGLKLFF	TGTGCCAGCAGTTCTCATAGCGGGACAGGGGGACTAAAACTGTTTTTT
NA	TRBV6-6	NA	TRBJ2-1	CASSAPGDEQFF	TGTGCCAGCAGTGCCCCGGGGGATGAGCAGTTCTTC
few	TRBV3-1	NA	TRBJ1-2	CASSQDPAFDGYTF	TGTGCCAGCAGCCAAGATCCAGCCTTCGATGGCTACACCTTC
NA	TRBV24-1	NA	TRBJ2-3	CATSGHADTQYF	TGTGCCACCAGTGGTCATGCAGATACGCAGTATTTT
few	TRBV5-6	NA	TRBJ2-7	CASSLVGSLYEQYF	TGTGCCAGCAGCTTGGTAGGCAGTCTCTACGAGCAGTACTTC
NA	TRBV20-1	NA	TRBJ2-7	CRARPLGDEQYF	TGCAGGGCTCGCCCTTTGGGGGACGAGCAGTACTTC
NA	TRBV12-3/TRBV12-4	TRBD1	TRBJ2-5	CASSSTGGLETQYF	TGTGCCAGCAGTTCAACAGGGGGGCTGGAGACCCAGTACTTC
few	TRBV27	TRBD1	TRBJ2-1	CASSPQNGQASYNEQFF	TGTGCCAGCAGCCCTCAGAACGGACAGGCCTCCTACAATGAGCAGTTCTTC
few	TRBV6-2/TRBV6-3	NA	TRBJ2-7	CASNQHHRDLGYEQYF	TGTGCCAGCAACCAACACCACAGGGATCTTGGCTACGAGCAGTACTTC
NA	TRBV28	NA	TRBJ2-7	CASRLPSDGNYEQYF	TGTGCCAGCAGACTGCCCTCGGACGGGAACTACGAGCAGTACTTC
once	TRBV7-2	NA	TRBJ2-1	CASSPDSQPYNEQFF	TGTGCCAGCAGCCCGGACAGTCAACCCTACAATGAGCAGTTCTTC
NA	TRBV9	TRBD1	TRBJ1-5	CASSPEGQGNQPQHF	TGTGCCAGCAGCCCGGAGGGACAGGGCAATCAGCCCCAGCATTTT
few	TRBV3-1	NA	TRBJ2-1	CASSQDLGEQFF	TGTGCCAGCAGCCAAGATTTGGGAGAGCAGTTCTTC
NA	TRBV6-5	TRBD2	TRBJ2-1	CASKQGLAGLEQFF	TGTGCCAGCAAACAAGGACTAGCGGGGCTTGAGCAGTTCTTC
few	TRBV20-1	TRBD2	TRBJ2-5	CSAREKSGSLQETQYF	TGCAGTGCTAGAGAAAAAAGCGGGAGCCTCCAAGAGACCCAGTACTTC
NA	TRBV6-1	TRBD2	TRBJ2-5	CASALAGSETQYF	TGTGCCAGCGCTCTAGCGGGATCAGAGACCCAGTACTTC
NA	TRBV6-5	TRBD2	TRBJ2-5	CASSYQRGPVPATQYF	TGTGCCAGCAGTTACCAGCGGGGCCCGGTCCCGGCGACCCAGTACTTC
NA	TRBV6-6	NA	TRBJ1-5	CASGDNQPQHF	TGTGCCAGCGGGGATAATCAGCCCCAGCATTTT
few	TRBV10-3	TRBD1	TRBJ2-7	CAITRTGENEQYF	TGTGCCATTACCCGGACAGGGGAAAACGAGCAGTACTTC
few	TRBV7-9	NA	TRBJ1-2	CASPHLSGGYTF	TGTGCCTCTCCCCATCTATCAGGGGGCTACACCTTC